The 6 T cell receptor beta chains below all came from one sample that was sequenced in a study of blood T cells in healthy people across ages. The authors ran a second PCR of about 7 to 11 cycles using a sample-barcoded 5' primer and a J-beta primer mix. One entry per CDR3 protein, called by TCRdb with MiXCR from the 5' RACE reads. The repertoire holds 550,000 to 650,000 distinct CDR3 sequences, with 25% to 35% as singletons. Sequenced input: blood. Source of these receptors: a woman older than 75 in good health.

This clonotype was recorded at least ten times. The chain carries TRBV2 and TRBJ2-1, with a weak D call TRBD1 (6 bases). CDR1 is SNHLY, CDR2 FYNNEI, per germline. This CDR3 spans 16 amino acids. V lost 6 bases, J lost 5 bases, and 20 bases lay in between. This chain's CDR3 is CASRIRWGRINNEQFF. In nucleotides, the CDR3 is TGTGCCAGCAGGATCCGGTGGGGGCGTATAAACAATGAGCAGTTCTTC.

Many counts were recorded for this clonotype. V usage is TRBV29-1 and J usage is TRBJ2-5, with a possible D match to TRBD1 (5 bases). Trimming shortened V by 5 bases and J by 3 bases, and 13 bases separated the two germline ends. CDR3 length: 13 amino acids. The germline gives CDR1 SQVTM, CDR2 ANQGSEA. DNA for the CDR3: TGCAGCGTTCCGCCTCAGGGTAAAGAGACCCAGTACTTC. Translating it yields CSVPPQGKETQYF.

V and J are TRBV6-2 or TRBV6-3 and TRBJ1-5; weak D call: TRBD1 (6 bases). Per the germline V gene, CDR1 is MNHEY and CDR2 is SVGEGT. V was clipped by 6 bases and J by 0 bases, with 9 bases between them. There are 14 residues in the CDR3. CDR3 in DNA: TGTGCCAGCAGGTGGGACAATAGCAATCAGCCCCAGCATTTT. Translating it yields CASRWDNSNQPQHF.

This rearrangement joins TRBV12-3 or TRBV12-4 to TRBJ1-5; D is uncertain. V lost 3 bases and J lost 5, with 11 bases in between. The CDR3 contains 14 residues. The CDR3 reads CASSFSGEDQPQHF. In DNA, the CDR3 is TGTGCCAGCAGTTTTTCAGGAGAGGATCAGCCCCAGCATTTT.

The chain carries TRBV20-1 and TRBJ2-1, with D unclear. V was shortened by 3 bases and J by 10 bases, with 10 bases between the two germline ends. This CDR3 region has 11 residues. Germline V gene sequence: CDR1 DFQATT, CDR2 SNEGSKA (reference sequence). CDR3 region: CSASHNLEQFF. CDR3 nucleotides: TGCAGTGCTAGCCACAACCTGGAGCAGTTCTTC.

The chain joins TRBV2 to TRBJ2-6; the D is unclear. The CDR3 is 15 residues long. V lost 10 bases to trimming and J lost 0 bases, with 13 bases between them. The V gene's germline CDR1 is SNHLY and CDR2 FYNNEI. The CDR3 sequence: CATAYGYSGANVLTF. The CDR3 nucleotides are TGTGCCACCGCTTATGGGTACTCTGGGGCCAACGTCCTGACTTTC.